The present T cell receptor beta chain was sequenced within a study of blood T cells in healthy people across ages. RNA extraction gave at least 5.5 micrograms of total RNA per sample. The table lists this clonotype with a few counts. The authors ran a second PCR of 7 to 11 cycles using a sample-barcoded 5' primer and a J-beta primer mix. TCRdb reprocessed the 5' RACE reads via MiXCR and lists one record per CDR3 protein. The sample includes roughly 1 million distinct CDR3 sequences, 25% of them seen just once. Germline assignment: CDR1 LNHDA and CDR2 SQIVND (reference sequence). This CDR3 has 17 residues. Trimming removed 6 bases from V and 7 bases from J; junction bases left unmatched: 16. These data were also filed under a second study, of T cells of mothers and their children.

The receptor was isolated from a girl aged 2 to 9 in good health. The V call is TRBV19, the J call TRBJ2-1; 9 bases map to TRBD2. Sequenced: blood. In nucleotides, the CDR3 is TGTGCCAGTAGCCTACTCAAGATAGCGGGAGTAGGGAATGAGCAGTTCTTC. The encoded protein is CASSLLKIAGVGNEQFF. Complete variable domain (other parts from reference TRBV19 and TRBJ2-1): DGGITQSPKYLFRKEGQNVTLSCEQNLNHDAMYWYRQDPGQGLRLIYYSQIVNDFQKGDIAEGYSVSREKKESFPLTVTSAQKNPTAFYLCASSLLKIAGVGNEQFFGPGTRLTVL.